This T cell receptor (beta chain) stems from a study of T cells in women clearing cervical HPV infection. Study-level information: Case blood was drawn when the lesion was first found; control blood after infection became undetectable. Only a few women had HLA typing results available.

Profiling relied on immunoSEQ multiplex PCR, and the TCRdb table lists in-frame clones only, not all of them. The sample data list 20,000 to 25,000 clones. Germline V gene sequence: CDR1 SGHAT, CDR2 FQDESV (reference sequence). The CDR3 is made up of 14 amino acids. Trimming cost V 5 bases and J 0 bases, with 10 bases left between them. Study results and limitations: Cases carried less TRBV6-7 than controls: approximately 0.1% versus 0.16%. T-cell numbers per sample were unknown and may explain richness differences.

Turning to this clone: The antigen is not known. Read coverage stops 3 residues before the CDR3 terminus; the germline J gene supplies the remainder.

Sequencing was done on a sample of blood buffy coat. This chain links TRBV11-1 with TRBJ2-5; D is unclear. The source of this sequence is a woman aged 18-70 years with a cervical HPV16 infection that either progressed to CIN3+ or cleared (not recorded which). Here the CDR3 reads CASSARVYQETQYF. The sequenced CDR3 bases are TGTGCCAGCAGCGCCCGGGTGTACCAAGAGACC.